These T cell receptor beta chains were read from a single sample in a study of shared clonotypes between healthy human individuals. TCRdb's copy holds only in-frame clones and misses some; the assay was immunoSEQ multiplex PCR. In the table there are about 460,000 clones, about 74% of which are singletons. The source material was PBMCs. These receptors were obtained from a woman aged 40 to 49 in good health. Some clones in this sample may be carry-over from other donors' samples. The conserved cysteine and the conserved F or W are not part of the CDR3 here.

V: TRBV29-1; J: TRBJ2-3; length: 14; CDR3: SVGWNSGGAGDTQY
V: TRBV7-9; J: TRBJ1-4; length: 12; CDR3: ASSFDSANEKLF
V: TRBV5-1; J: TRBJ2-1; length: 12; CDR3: ASSPGTSGREQF
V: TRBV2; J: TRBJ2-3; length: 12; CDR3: ASRSAFSTDTQY
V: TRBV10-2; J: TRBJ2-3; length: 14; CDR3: ASSDSSGPSTDTQY
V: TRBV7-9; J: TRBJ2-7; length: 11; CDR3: ASTQVWSYEQY
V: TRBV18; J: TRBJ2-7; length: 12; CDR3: ASSPDRVTYEQY
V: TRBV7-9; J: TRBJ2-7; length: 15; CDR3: ASSQDPAASGSIKQY
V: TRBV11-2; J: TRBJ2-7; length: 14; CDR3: ASSPRLGLTFGEQY
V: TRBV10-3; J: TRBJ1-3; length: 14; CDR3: ATRGVGLSSGNTIY